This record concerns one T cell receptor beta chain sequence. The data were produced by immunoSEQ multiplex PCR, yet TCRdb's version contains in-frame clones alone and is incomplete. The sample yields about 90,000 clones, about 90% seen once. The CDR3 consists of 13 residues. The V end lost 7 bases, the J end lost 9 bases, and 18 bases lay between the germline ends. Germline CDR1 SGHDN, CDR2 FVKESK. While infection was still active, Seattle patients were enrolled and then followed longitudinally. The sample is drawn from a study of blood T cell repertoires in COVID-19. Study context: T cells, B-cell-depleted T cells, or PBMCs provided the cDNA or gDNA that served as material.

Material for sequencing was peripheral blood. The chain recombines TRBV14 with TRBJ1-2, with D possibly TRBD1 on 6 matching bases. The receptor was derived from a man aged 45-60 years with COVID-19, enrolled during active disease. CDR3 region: CASIRGRGDRYTF. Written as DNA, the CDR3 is TGTGCCAGCATCCGGGGGAGGGGGGACCGCTACACCTTC.